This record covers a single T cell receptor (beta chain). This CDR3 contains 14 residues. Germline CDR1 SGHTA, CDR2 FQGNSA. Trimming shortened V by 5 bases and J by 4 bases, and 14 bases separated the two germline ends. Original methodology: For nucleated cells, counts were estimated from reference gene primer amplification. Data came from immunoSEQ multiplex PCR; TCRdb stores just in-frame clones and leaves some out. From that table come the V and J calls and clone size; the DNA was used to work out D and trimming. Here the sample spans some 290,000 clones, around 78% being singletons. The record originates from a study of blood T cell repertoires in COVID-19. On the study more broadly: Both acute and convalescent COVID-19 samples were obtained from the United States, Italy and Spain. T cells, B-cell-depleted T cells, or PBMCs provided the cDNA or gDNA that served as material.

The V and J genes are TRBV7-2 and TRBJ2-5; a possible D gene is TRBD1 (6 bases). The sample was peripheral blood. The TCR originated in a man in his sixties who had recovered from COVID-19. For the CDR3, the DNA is TGTGCCAGCAGCCCACAGGGATTTGTAGAGACCCAGTACTTC. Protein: CASSPQGFVETQYF.